The 14 T cell receptor beta chains below all came from one sample that was sequenced in a study of T-cell reconstitution after alpha-beta-depleted transplantation in children. The TCRbeta library was prepared with unique molecular identifiers. TCRdb analysed the PCR reads with MiXCR anew, one entry per CDR3 protein. Of 350,000 to 450,000 distinct CDR3 sequences detected, about an eighth appear once; the ten largest clones hold roughly 4.5%. Here the sequenced sample was PBMCs, taken from the stem cell graft. These receptors originate from a human donor who donated a stem cell graft to a child with Fanconi anemia.

The J gene is TRBJ2-1, the V gene TRBV3-1; no definite D call. CDR1 and CDR2 from the germline V gene are LGHDT and YNNKEL (reference sequence). The CDR3 covers 16 residues. V gave up 0 bases and J gave up 0 bases, with 9 bases separating them. This CDR3 is CASSQDYRSSYNEQFF. CDR3 coding DNA: TGTGCCAGCAGCCAAGATTATAGGAGCTCCTACAATGAGCAGTTCTTC.

This chain joins TRBV29-1 and TRBJ1-4; no reliable D call. This CDR3 is built from 11 residues. V lost 5 bases, J lost 5 bases, and 6 bases lay in between. Germline values: CDR1 SQVTM, CDR2 ANQGSEA. Here the CDR3 reads CSVLGNEKLFF. The CDR3 nucleotides read TGCAGCGTTTTGGGGAATGAAAAACTGTTTTTT.

This chain uses TRBV7-3 with TRBJ2-7, with 9 bases identical to TRBD1. Germline V gene data show CDR1 as SGHTA and CDR2 as FQGTGA. The CDR3 sequence is 13 residues long. The V segment lost 8 bases and the J segment 6 bases; nucleotides outside the gene matches: 8. In DNA form, the CDR3 reads TGTGCCAGCTCGGACAGGGGTGGAACCGAGCAGTACTTC. This encodes CASSDRGGTEQYF.

This rearrangement joins TRBV5-5 to TRBJ1-1; no firm D call. The V gene's germline CDR1 is SGHKS and CDR2 YYEKEE (reference sequence). V was shortened by 0 bases and J by 3 bases, with 6 bases between the two germline ends. CDR3 length: 13 amino acids. The CDR3 here is CASSLGDYTEAFF. Here the CDR3 DNA reads TGTGCCAGCAGCTTGGGAGACTACACTGAAGCTTTCTTT.

This clonotype was detected many times. This chain connects TRBV3-1 to TRBJ2-1; D unclear. With 0 bases removed from V and 10 bases from J, the gap between germline ends came to 13 bases. Looked up from germline, CDR1 is LGHDT and CDR2 is YNNKEL (reference sequence). The CDR3 contains 14 residues. CDR3 amino acids: CASSQENSGLEQFF. Here the CDR3 DNA reads TGTGCCAGCAGCCAAGAAAACAGTGGGTTGGAGCAGTTCTTC.

This clonotype was found a few times. This sequence joins TRBV13 and TRBJ1-1, with D uncertain. Trimming removed 5 bases from V and 0 bases from J, with 10 bases in between. The CDR3 length is 14 residues. Looked up from germline, CDR1 is PRHDT and CDR2 is FYEKMQ (reference sequence). The CDR3 reads CASSLRRLNTEAFF. DNA for the CDR3: TGTGCCAGCAGCCTCCGTAGATTGAACACTGAAGCTTTCTTT.

Many counts were recorded for this clonotype. The chain joins TRBV20-1 to TRBJ1-2; 9 bases align to TRBD1. V gave up 5 bases and J gave up 5 bases; unmatched junction bases: 6. Germline V gene data show CDR1 as DFQATT and CDR2 as SNEGSKA (reference sequence). This CDR3 has 13 amino acids. In nucleotides, the CDR3 is TGCAGTGCTGGGACAGGGCGGGGGTATGGCTACACCTTC. Translated, it gives CSAGTGRGYGYTF.

This clonotype has just a few counts. The chain employs TRBV20-1 and TRBJ2-7, with D maybe TRBD2 (5 bases). Trimming left V 0 bases short and J 4 bases short, with 10 bases between. Germline V gene sequence: CDR1 DFQATT, CDR2 SNEGSKA (reference sequence). The CDR3 spans 13 residues. Written as DNA, the CDR3 is TGCAGTGCTAGAGACGGACGGGGATACGAGCAGTACTTC. Protein: CSARDGRGYEQYF.

The table lists this clonotype with a few counts. DNA of the CDR3: TGTGCCAGCAGTGAAGGGACTAGCAACTACAATGAGCAGTTCTTC. It yields the protein CASSEGTSNYNEQFF. V usage is TRBV6-1 and J usage is TRBJ2-1; 8 bases map to TRBD2. Trimming took 1 base from V and 3 from J; bases not matched to a gene: 2. Per germline, CDR1 MNHNS and CDR2 SASEGT. The CDR3 runs to 15 residues.

This clonotype was observed a handful of times. The chain has TRBV12-3 or TRBV12-4 and TRBJ1-1; D may be TRBD1 (6 bases). This CDR3 contains 14 residues. With 4 bases removed from V and 5 bases from J, the gap between germline ends came to 14 bases. CDR3 nucleotide sequence: TGTGCCAGCAGTTCGCGAAACCAGGGGACTGAAGCTTTCTTT. Translated, it gives CASSSRNQGTEAFF.

The chain uses TRBV9 and TRBJ2-5; 8 nucleotides agree with TRBD1. This CDR3 comprises 14 residues. CDR1 SGDLS and CDR2 YYNGEE come from the germline V gene. V trimming: 3 bases; J trimming: 5 bases; junction bases outside the gene matches: 6. The CDR3 loop reads CASSAWTGSETQYF. For the CDR3, the DNA is TGTGCCAGCAGCGCTTGGACAGGGTCGGAGACCCAGTACTTC.

V gene TRBV11-2 combines with J gene TRBJ2-3; D may be TRBD1 or TRBD2 (5 bases each). V was cut by 0 bases and J by 8 bases, with 18 bases left in between. Germline V lookup: CDR1 SGHAT, CDR2 FQNNGV. CDR3 length equals 16 residues. The CDR3 DNA sequence: TGTGCCAGCAGCTTAGACTCGGGGCTAGATGGCGTTACGCAGTATTTT. Its translation is CASSLDSGLDGVTQYF. The full variable domain, completed using reference TRBV11-2 and TRBJ2-3, is EAGVAQSPRYKIIEKRQSVAFWCNPISGHATLYWYQQILGQGPKLLIQFQNNGVVDDSQLPKDRFSAERLKGVDSTLKIQPAKLEDSAVYLCASSLDSGLDGVTQYFGPGTRLTVL.

This clonotype was found many times. V and J are TRBV4-3 and TRBJ1-1, with D perhaps matching TRBD1 (5 bases). The length of the CDR3 is 14 residues. In germline, CDR1 is LGHNA, CDR2 YSLEER. V lost 0 bases and J 5 bases, leaving 10 bases between the germline ends. This chain's CDR3 is CASSQDRAGTEAFF. DNA of the CDR3: TGCGCCAGCAGCCAAGACAGGGCGGGGACTGAAGCTTTCTTT.

V gene TRBV11-2 combines with J gene TRBJ1-4; 8 bases align to TRBD1. V gave up 5 bases and J gave up 1 base; unmatched junction bases: 15. CDR1 and CDR2 from the germline V gene are SGHAT and FQNNGV. This CDR3 is 19 amino acids long. DNA for the CDR3: TGTGCCAGCAGCCCTACTACCGGACAGGGAGGGGGAACTAATGAAAAACTGTTTTTT. Protein: CASSPTTGQGGGTNEKLFF.